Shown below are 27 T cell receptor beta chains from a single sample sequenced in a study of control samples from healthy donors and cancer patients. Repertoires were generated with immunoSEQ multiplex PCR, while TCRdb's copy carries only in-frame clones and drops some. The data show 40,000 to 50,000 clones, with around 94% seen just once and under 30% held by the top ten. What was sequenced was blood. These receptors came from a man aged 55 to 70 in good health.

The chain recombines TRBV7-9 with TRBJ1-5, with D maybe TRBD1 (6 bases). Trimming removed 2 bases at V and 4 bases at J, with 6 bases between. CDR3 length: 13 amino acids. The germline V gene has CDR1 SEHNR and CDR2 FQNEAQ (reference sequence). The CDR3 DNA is TGTGCCAGCAGCTTACAGGGGAATCAGCCCCAGCATTTT. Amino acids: CASSLQGNQPQHF.

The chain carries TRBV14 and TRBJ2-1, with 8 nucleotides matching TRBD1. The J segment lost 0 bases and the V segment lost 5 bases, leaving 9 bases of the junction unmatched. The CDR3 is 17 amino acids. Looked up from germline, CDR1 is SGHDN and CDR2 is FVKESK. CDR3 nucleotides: TGTGCCAGCAGCTCGTGGACCGGGACAGGCTCCTACAATGAGCAGTTCTTC. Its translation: CASSSWTGTGSYNEQFF.

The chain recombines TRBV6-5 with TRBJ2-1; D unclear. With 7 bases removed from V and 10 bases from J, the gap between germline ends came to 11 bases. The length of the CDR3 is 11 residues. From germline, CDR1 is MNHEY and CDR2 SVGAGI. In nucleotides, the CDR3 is TGTGCCAGCACTGGCGGAAGGGAGCAGTTCTTC. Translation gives CASTGGREQFF.

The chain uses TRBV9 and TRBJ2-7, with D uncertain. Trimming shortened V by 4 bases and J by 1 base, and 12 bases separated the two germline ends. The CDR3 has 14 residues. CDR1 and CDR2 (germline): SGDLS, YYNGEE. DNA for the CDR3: TGTGCCAGCAGCCCTCTAGGGTTGTCCTACGAGCAGTACTTC. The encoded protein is CASSPLGLSYEQYF. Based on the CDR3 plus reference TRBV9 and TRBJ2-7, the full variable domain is DSGVTQTPKHLITATGQRVTLRCSPRSGDLSVYWYQQSLDQGLQFLIQYYNGEERAKGNILERFSAQQFPDLHSELNLSSLELGDSALYFCASSPLGLSYEQYFGPGTRLTVT.

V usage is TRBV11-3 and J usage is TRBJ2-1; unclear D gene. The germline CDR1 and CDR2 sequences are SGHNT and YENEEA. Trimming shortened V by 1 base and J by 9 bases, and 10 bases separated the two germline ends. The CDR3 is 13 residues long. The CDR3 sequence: CASSLGGDSEQFF. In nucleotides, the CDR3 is TGTGCCAGCAGCTTAGGAGGTGATTCTGAGCAGTTCTTC.

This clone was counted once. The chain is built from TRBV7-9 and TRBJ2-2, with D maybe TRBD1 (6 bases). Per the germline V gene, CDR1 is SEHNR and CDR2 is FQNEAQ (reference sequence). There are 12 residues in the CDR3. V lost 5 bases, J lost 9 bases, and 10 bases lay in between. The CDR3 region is CASSPTGRELFF. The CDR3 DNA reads TGTGCCAGCAGCCCTACAGGGAGGGAGCTGTTTTTT.

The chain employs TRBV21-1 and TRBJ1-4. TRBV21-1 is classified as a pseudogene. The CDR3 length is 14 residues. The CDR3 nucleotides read TGTGCCAGCAGCCGGGACGGAGATGGGGAAAAACTGTTTTTT. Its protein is CASSRDGDGEKLFF.

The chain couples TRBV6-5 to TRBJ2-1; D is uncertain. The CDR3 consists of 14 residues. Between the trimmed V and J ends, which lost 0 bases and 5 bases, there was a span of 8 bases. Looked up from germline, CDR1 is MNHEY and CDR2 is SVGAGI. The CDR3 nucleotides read TGTGCCAGCAGTTACTCTACGAGAGACAATGAGCAGTTCTTC. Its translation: CASSYSTRDNEQFF.

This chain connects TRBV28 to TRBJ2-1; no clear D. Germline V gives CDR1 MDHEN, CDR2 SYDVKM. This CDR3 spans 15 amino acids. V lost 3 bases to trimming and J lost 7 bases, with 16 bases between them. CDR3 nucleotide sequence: TGTGCCAGCAGTTTTCAGGCTGCCCACGGGAATGAGCAGTTCTTC. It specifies CASSFQAAHGNEQFF.

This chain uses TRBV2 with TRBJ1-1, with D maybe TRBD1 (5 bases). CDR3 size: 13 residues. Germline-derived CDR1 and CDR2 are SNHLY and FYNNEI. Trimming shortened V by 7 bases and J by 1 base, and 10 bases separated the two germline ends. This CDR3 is CASKRGGNTEAFF. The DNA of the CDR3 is TGTGCCAGCAAAAGGGGCGGGAACACTGAAGCTTTCTTT.

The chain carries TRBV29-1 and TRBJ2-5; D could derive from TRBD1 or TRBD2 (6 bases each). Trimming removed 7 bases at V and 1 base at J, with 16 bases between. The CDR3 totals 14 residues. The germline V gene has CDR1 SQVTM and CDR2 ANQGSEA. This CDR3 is CSARPGALQETQYF. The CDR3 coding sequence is TGCAGCGCTCGCCCGGGGGCCCTCCAAGAGACCCAGTACTTC.

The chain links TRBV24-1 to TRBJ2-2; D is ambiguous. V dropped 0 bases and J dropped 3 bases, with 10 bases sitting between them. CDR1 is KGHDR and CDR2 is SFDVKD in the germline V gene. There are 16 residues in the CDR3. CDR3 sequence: CATSDLLGWDTGELFF. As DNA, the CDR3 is TGTGCCACCAGTGATTTGCTGGGGTGGGACACCGGGGAGCTGTTTTTT.

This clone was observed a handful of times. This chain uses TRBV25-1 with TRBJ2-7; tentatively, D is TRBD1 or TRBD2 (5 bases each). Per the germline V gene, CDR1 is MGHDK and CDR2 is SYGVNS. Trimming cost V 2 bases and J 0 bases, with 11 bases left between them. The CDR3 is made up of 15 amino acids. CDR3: CASSELGRSSYEQYF. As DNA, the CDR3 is TGTGCCAGCAGTGAACTGGGACGGAGCTCCTACGAGCAGTACTTC.

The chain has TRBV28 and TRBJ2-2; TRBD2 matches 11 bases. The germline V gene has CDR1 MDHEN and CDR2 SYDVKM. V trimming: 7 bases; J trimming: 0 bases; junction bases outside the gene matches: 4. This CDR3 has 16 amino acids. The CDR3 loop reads CASKTSGVANTGELFF. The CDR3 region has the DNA TGTGCCAGCAAGACTAGCGGGGTTGCGAACACCGGGGAGCTGTTTTTT.

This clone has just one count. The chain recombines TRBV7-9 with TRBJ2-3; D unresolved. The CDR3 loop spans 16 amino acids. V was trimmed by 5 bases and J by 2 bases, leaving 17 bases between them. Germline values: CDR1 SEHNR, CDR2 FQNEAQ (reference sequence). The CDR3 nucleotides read TGTGCCAGCAGCCCAACCGCCCCGGCGGCCACAGATACGCAGTATTTT. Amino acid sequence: CASSPTAPAATDTQYF.

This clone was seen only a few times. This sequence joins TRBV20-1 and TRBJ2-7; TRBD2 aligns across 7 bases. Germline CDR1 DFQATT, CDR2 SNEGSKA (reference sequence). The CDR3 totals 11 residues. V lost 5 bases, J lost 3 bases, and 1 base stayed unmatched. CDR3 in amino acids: CSAAGVYEQYF. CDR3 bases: TGCAGTGCTGCGGGAGTCTACGAGCAGTACTTC.

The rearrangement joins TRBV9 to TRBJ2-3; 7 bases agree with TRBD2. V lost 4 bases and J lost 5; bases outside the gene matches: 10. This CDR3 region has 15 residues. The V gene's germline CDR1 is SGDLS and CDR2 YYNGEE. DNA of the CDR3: TGTGCCAGCAGCCAAGGGCCGGGGGGATTAGATACGCAGTATTTT. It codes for CASSQGPGGLDTQYF.

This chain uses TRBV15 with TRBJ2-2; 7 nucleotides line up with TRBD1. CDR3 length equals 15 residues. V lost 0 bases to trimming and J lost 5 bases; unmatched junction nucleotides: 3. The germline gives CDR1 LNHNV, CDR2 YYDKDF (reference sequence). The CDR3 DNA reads TGTGCCACCAGCAGAGATGGACAGGCTACCGGGGAGCTGTTTTTT. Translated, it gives CATSRDGQATGELFF. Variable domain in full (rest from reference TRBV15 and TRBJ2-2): DAMVIQNPRYQVTQFGKPVTLSCSQTLNHNVMYWYQQKSSQAPKLLFHYYDKDFNNEADTPDNFQSRRPNTSFCFLDIRSPGLGDTAMYLCATSRDGQATGELFFGEGSRLTVL.

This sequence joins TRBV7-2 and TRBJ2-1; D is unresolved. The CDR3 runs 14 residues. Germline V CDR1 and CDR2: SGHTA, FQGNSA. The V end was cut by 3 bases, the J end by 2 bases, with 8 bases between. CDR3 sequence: CASSLGRPYNEQFF. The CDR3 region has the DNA TGTGCCAGCAGCTTGGGTAGGCCCTACAATGAGCAGTTCTTC.

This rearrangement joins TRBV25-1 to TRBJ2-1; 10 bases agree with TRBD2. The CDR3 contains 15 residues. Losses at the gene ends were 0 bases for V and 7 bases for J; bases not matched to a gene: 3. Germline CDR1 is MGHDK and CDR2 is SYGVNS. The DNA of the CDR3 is TGTGCCAGCAGTGAATACAGGACTAGCGGAAATGAGCAGTTCTTC. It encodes CASSEYRTSGNEQFF. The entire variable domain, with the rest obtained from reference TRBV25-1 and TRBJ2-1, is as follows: EADIYQTPRYLVIGTGKKITLECSQTMGHDKMYWYQQDPGMELHLIHYSYGVNSTEKGDLSSESTVSRIRTEHFPLTLESARPSHTSQYLCASSEYRTSGNEQFFGPGTRLTVL.

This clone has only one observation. The CDR3 spells CASSSGGAQIQPQHF. CDR3 coding DNA: TGTGCCAGCTCATCCGGGGGGGCGCAGATTCAGCCCCAGCATTTT. The chain couples TRBV28 to TRBJ1-5; the D gene is possibly TRBD1 (6 bases). Trimming shortened V by 8 bases and J by 6 bases, and 20 bases separated the two germline ends. Germline CDR1 MDHEN, CDR2 SYDVKM. This CDR3 spans 15 amino acids.

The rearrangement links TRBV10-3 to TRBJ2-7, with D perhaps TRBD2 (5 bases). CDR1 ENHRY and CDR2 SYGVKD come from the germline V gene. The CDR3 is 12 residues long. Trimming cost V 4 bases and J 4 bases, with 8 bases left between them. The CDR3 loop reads CAISVRGYEQYF. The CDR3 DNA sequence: TGTGCCATCAGTGTACGGGGTTACGAGCAGTACTTC.

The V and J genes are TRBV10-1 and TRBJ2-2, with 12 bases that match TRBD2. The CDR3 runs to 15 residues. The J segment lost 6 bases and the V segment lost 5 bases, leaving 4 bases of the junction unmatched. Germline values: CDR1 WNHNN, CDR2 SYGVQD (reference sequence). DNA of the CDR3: TGCGCCAGCAGTCTGACTAGCGGGAGTGCCGGGGAGCTGTTTTTT. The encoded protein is CASSLTSGSAGELFF.

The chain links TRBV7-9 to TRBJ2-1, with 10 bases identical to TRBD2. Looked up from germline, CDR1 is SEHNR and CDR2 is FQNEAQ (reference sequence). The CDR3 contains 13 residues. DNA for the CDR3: TGTGCGGGCTCTAGCGGGAGTTCCTATGAGCAGTTCTTC. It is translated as CAGSSGSSYEQFF.

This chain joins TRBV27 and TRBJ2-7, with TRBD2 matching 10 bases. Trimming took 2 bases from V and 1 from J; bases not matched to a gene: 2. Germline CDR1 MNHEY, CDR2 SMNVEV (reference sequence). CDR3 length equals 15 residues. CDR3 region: CASSLAAGGSYEQYF. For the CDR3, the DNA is TGTGCCAGCAGTTTAGCAGCGGGAGGGTCCTACGAGCAGTACTTC.

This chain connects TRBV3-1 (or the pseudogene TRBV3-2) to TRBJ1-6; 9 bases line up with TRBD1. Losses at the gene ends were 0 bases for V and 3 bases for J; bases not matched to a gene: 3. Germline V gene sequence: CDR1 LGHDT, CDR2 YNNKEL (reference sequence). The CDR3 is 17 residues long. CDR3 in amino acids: CASSQDDRGYYNSPLHF. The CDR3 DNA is TGTGCCAGCAGCCAAGACGACAGGGGGTACTATAATTCACCCCTCCACTTT.

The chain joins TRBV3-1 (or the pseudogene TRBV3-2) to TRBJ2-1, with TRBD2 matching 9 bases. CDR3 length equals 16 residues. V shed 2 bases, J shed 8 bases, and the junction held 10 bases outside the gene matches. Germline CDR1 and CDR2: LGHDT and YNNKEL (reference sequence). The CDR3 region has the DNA TGTGCCAGCAGCCAAAGGAGAGGCGGGAGGGCCTATGAGCAGTTCTTC. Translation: CASSQRRGGRAYEQFF.